This T cell receptor (beta chain) was captured in a study of blood T cell repertoires in COVID-19. For the study at large: Italy, Spain and the United States were the sources of the convalescent and acute COVID-19 samples. Sources were T cells, B-cell-depleted T cells, or PBMCs; the material itself was cDNA or gDNA.

Sequencing used immunoSEQ multiplex PCR; TCRdb keeps in-frame clones, though not all of them. The table has over 90,000 clones, roughly 82% seen once; the top ten hold more than 10%. With respect to this clone: The sample carries other DNA sequences with the same CDR3.

CDR1 is LGHNA, CDR2 YNFKEQ, per germline. CDR3 length: 13 residues. V was cut by 0 bases and J by 8 bases, with 10 bases left in between. The gene calls are TRBV4-2 and TRBJ1-2; D unclear. The source material was peripheral blood. The sequence derives from a human donor in a cohort sampled during active COVID-19. The CDR3 here is CASSQERGLGYTF. CDR3 nucleotide sequence: TGTGCCAGCAGCCAAGAACGAGGGCTCGGCTACACCTTC.